This TCR beta chain is drawn from a study of blood T cell repertoires in COVID-19 (dated by TCRdb to about 2020). Concerning the study at large: Samples covering the acute and convalescent phases of COVID-19 were provided by collaborators in the United States, Italy and Spain. The material from the prospective study consisted of cDNA or gDNA derived from T cells, B-cell-depleted T cells, or PBMCs. Deeply sampled blood TCRbeta repertoires from subjects exposed to, actively infected with, or recovered from COVID-19 were included in the dataset. The repertoires were released in a freely available public database meant as a resource for research on the immune response to SARS-CoV-2. The samples were drawn from two sources: the first 160 participants of the ongoing ImmuneRACE study, and some 1,300 subjects contributed by 6 global collaborators. Sample metadata almost always included a de-identified subject ID, COVID-19 status, age in years and sex. Where HLA class I and class II types were available, the types were taken from metadata supplied by the sample provider, not from assay-based typing.

TCRbeta CDR3 regions were amplified from genomic DNA using the immunoSEQ Assay, a bias-controlled multiplex PCR. Under the source paper's analysis protocol: The number of nucleated cells in each sample was estimated from the amplification of reference gene primers within the assay. To quantify the absolute abundance of each unique TCRbeta CDR3 rearrangement, sequence reads were collapsed and filtered. Productive Simpson clonality was computed per sample as the square root of Simpson's diversity index over productive rearrangements. In TCRdb, the immuneACCESS table is reduced to in-frame sequences with V and J assigned. These tables do not hold every clone; where another copy was compared, an unresolved V gene accounts for under half, and the others remain unexplained. Clone size and V and J calls were adopted from that table, with D and trimming inferred from the DNA. For this sample the table gives about 260,000 clones, of which approximately 88% were detected only once. Over 2.5% of the sample is in the top ten clones.

Here is what the overall study found, with its caveats: The quantity of clinical and demographic metadata differed by source and by participant and was supplied without curation.

Participants in the prospective study were aged roughly 18 to 90 years, lived in 20 to 25 United States geographic areas, and enrolled through a virtual design. In the prospective study, participants were assigned to cohorts based on the clinical history participants reported in a screening survey and a study questionnaire. Exposed participants had been in contact, within 2 weeks of entering the study, with a person who had a PCR-confirmed or clinician-diagnosed case of COVID-19. In the prospective study, mobile phlebotomists collected whole blood, serum and a nasopharyngeal or oropharyngeal swab from each participant. Additional blood draws and questionnaires over an approximately 2-month period could optionally be provided by prospective study participants. Before DNA extraction, blood samples from the prospective study were shipped at room temperature or frozen. There are 15 amino acids in the CDR3, from cysteine to phenylalanine inclusive. The read is trimmed to its CDR3 DNA, 45 bases read in frame from base 1. V is cut by 2 bases and J by 0 bases, and the space between the germline ends is 8 bases. Reading the germline V gene gives CDR1 SGHVS and CDR2 FNYEAQ.

Points on this clone: The antigen it binds to is not known. No base qualities exist here, and no much larger clone lies one base off it.

This receptor was obtained from a woman aged 40 to 50 who had been exposed to COVID-19. Sequencing was carried out using PBMCs or T cells enriched from blood (not recorded which). Recombination linked TRBV7-6 to TRBJ1-3; matching of 5 bases hints at TRBD1 as the D gene. This receptor has the CDR3 CASSLRGSSGNTIYF. The nucleotides read TGTGCCAGCAGCTTACGGGGGAGCTCTGGAAACACCATATATTTT.